Each of the 18 T cell receptor beta chains below was sequenced from the same sample in a study of PD-1 blockade in mismatch repair-deficient tumors. Assay: immunoSEQ multiplex PCR; the TCRdb copy retains only in-frame clones and omits some. The sample contains 15,000 to 25,000 clones, almost 85% of which appear only once. This specimen was PBMCs, taken 52 weeks after starting pembrolizumab. Receptor source: an adult with mismatch repair-deficient cancer.

V and J are TRBV5-6 and TRBJ2-2, with 7 bases lining up with TRBD2. Germline CDR1 and CDR2: SGHDT and YYEEEE. The CDR3 runs to 16 residues. V lost 2 bases to trimming and J lost 2 bases; unmatched junction nucleotides: 6. The CDR3 sequence is CASSFWEGVNTGELFF. DNA for the CDR3: TGTGCCAGCAGCTTCTGGGAGGGCGTCAACACCGGGGAGCTGTTTTTT.

This chain joins TRBV27 and TRBJ1-2; 9 bases map to TRBD1. With 0 bases clipped from V and 7 bases from J, the junction kept 6 bases outside the gene matches. The length of the CDR3 is 15 residues. Germline CDR1 reads MNHEY; CDR2 reads SMNVEV (reference sequence). The CDR3 nucleotides read TGTGCCAGCAGTTTATCGTCACAGGGGGCTGGTGGCTACACCTTC. Residues: CASSLSSQGAGGYTF.

This chain joins TRBV20-1 and TRBJ1-2; D uncertain. This CDR3 has 11 residues. Germline V gene data show CDR1 as DFQATT and CDR2 as SNEGSKA (reference sequence). The CDR3 loop reads CGYTGYYGYTF. The CDR3 bases are TGCGGCTACACGGGGTACTATGGCTACACCTTC.

This chain's CDR3 is CASSLGLAGPFQETQYF. CDR3 coding DNA: TGTGCCAGCAGCTTGGGACTAGCGGGGCCTTTCCAAGAGACCCAGTACTTC. The J gene is TRBJ2-5, the V gene TRBV5-4, with TRBD2 matching over 11 bases. The CDR3 runs to 17 residues. Germline values: CDR1 SGHNT, CDR2 YYREEE (reference sequence). The junction had 5 bases not matched to a gene; V was cut back by 0 bases and J by 1 base.

The rearrangement uses TRBV5-8 and TRBJ2-5; 14 bases align to TRBD2. The CDR3 is 18 amino acids. Germline CDR1 is SGHTS and CDR2 is YDEGEE. Losses at the gene ends were 5 bases for V and 2 bases for J; bases not matched to a gene: 11. The CDR3 bases are TGTGCCAGCAGTCTTGACAGGGGACTAGCGGGGGAACAAGAGACCCAGTACTTC. Translation: CASSLDRGLAGEQETQYF.

The chain is built from TRBV5-1 and TRBJ1-2; 7 bases line up with TRBD1. The germline CDR1 and CDR2 sequences are SGHRS and YFSETQ. This CDR3 is built from 13 residues. Germline trimming cut 6 bases from V and 6 bases from J; bases unmatched to any gene: 8. The CDR3, as DNA: TGCGCCAGCACCTGGACAGGAGGTGATGGCTACACCTTC. Residues: CASTWTGGDGYTF.

CDR3 in DNA: TGTGCCAGTAGTATAATCTCAGGCTCCTACAATGAGCAGTTCTTC. Protein: CASSIISGSYNEQFF. V gene TRBV19 combines with J gene TRBJ2-1, with D unclear. The CDR3 totals 15 residues. Germline CDR1 reads LNHDA; CDR2 reads SQIVND (reference sequence). The V gene lost 2 bases and the J gene lost 0 bases, with 8 bases spanning the gap.

This rearrangement joins TRBV28 to TRBJ2-1; 13 positions match TRBD2. CDR3 length: 21 amino acids. After removal of 4 bases from V and 0 bases from J, the junction contained 15 bases not matched to a gene. CDR1 and CDR2 (germline): MDHEN, SYDVKM. The CDR3 nucleotides are TGTGCCAGCAGTTCCTTACTAGCGGGAGGGAAATCGTTTAGCTCCTACAATGAGCAGTTCTTC. Amino acids: CASSSLLAGGKSFSSYNEQFF.

Only a few counts were recorded for this clone. The CDR3 loop is CASSQVEDRDNIQYF. For the CDR3, the DNA is TGTGCCAGCAGTCAAGTTGAGGACAGGGACAACATTCAGTACTTC. The chain links TRBV28 to TRBJ2-4; 8 bases align to TRBD1. The CDR3 runs 15 residues. V was clipped by 5 bases and J by 7 bases; unmatched bases: 10. Germline V gene data show CDR1 as MDHEN and CDR2 as SYDVKM.

The rearrangement links TRBV6-6 to TRBJ2-2, with D unclear. This CDR3 spans 13 amino acids. The germline V gene has CDR1 MNHNY and CDR2 SVGAGI (reference sequence). V lost 6 bases and J lost 5, with 10 bases in between. Here the CDR3 reads CASRKTPTGELFF. The DNA for the CDR3 is TGTGCCAGCAGAAAGACACCGACCGGGGAGCTGTTTTTT.

The gene calls are TRBV2 and TRBJ2-2; 11 bases line up with TRBD1. With V trimmed by 6 bases and J by 4 bases, 4 bases remained unmatched. Germline V gives CDR1 SNHLY, CDR2 FYNNEI. This CDR3 region has 15 residues. The CDR3 is CASRDRGHGTGELFF. CDR3 coding DNA: TGTGCCAGCAGGGACAGGGGGCATGGCACCGGGGAGCTGTTTTTT.

V is TRBV18 and J is TRBJ1-1, with a tentative D call TRBD1 (5 bases). This CDR3 comprises 15 residues. Germline loops: CDR1 KGHSH, CDR2 LQKENI. V lost 3 bases to trimming and J lost 1 base, with 12 bases between them. CDR3 bases: TGTGCCAGCTCACCTTCCCAGGGCCCGAACACTGAAGCTTTCTTT. Translated: CASSPSQGPNTEAFF.

V usage is TRBV27 and J usage is TRBJ1-2; no firm D call. V was pared by 8 bases and J by 5 bases, with 27 bases between. The germline gives CDR1 MNHEY, CDR2 SMNVEV (reference sequence). This CDR3 has 17 residues. CDR3 nucleotide sequence: TGTGCCAGCTCCCTTTCACCACTCATCTTTTCAAAATATGGCTACACCTTC. Translating gives CASSLSPLIFSKYGYTF.

The chain recombines TRBV10-3 with TRBJ1-1; D may be TRBD1 (5 bases). Trimming pared 2 bases from V and 5 bases from J, leaving 12 bases between. There are 14 residues in the CDR3. CDR1 ENHRY and CDR2 SYGVKD come from the germline V gene. In DNA, the CDR3 is TGTGCCATCAGTGAGGTGGGGCTGGGGACTGAAGCTTTCTTT. As protein: CAISEVGLGTEAFF.

The rearrangement uses TRBV27 and TRBJ1-1, with D possibly being TRBD1 (6 bases). The germline V gene encodes CDR1 MNHEY and CDR2 SMNVEV (reference sequence). The CDR3 runs to 17 residues. V was clipped by 4 bases and J by 7 bases, with 25 bases between them. The CDR3: CASSSLGGARAIIEAFF. CDR3 in DNA: TGTGCCAGCAGTTCCCTCGGGGGGGCGCGCGCAATAATTGAAGCTTTCTTT.

V is TRBV5-1 and J is TRBJ1-1; a possible D gene is TRBD1 (6 bases). This CDR3 comprises 13 residues. Per the germline V gene, CDR1 is SGHRS and CDR2 is YFSETQ. Trimming cost V 3 bases and J 8 bases, with 14 bases left between them. As DNA, the CDR3 is TGCGCCAGCAGCTCGACGACAGGAACCGAAGCTTTCTTT. Its protein is CASSSTTGTEAFF.

The genes are TRBV27 and TRBJ2-1; D remains unclear. V lost 5 bases to trimming and J lost 0 bases, with 14 bases between them. CDR1 is MNHEY and CDR2 is SMNVEV in the germline V gene (reference sequence). The CDR3 length is 16 residues. The CDR3 nucleotides are TGTGCCAGCAGTCTTAACAGCTTCTTCTCCTACAATGAGCAGTTCTTC. It encodes CASSLNSFFSYNEQFF.

V gene TRBV6-5 combines with J gene TRBJ2-1; D is perhaps TRBD1 (5 bases). V lost 0 bases, J lost 8 bases, and 8 bases lay in between. From germline, CDR1 is MNHEY and CDR2 SVGAGI. The CDR3 is 13 residues long. The CDR3 DNA sequence: TGTGCCAGCAGTTACTCGCAGGGCCATGAGCAGTTCTTC. It yields the protein CASSYSQGHEQFF.